One T cell receptor (beta chain) is described in this entry. Antigen specificity is unknown. PCR primers comprised 60 Vbeta and 13 Jbeta primers. The protocol was immunoSEQ multiplex PCR, while the TCRdb copy is restricted to in-frame clones and leaves out a portion. The data hold some 98,000 clones, with approximately 78% observed a single time. This entry belongs to a study of cytomegalovirus exposure and HLA in healthy donors. This CDR3 has 11 amino acids. Trimming stripped 8 bases from V and 8 bases from J, with 12 bases between. CDR1 and CDR2 (germline): MNHGY, SVAAGI. Study-wide results and caveats: A few V segments could not be told apart, such as TRBV6-2 and TRBV6-3, and were left out. With later analysis, a missense DCLRE1C variant became linked to TCR beta V- and J-gene trimming. The study had only CMV serostatus as immune exposure information.

The V gene is TRBV6-9, the J gene TRBJ1-2; perhaps TRBD1 as D (6 bases). The TCR sequence derives from a man aged 35 to 55 in good health and CMV-seronegative. Sequences were obtained from PBMCs. The CDR3 spells CASAGACGYTF. Written as DNA, the CDR3 is TGTGCCAGCGCGGGGGCGTGCGGCTACACCTTC.